This entry is about one T cell receptor (beta chain). Its antigen is currently unknown. Germline V gives CDR1 SEHNR, CDR2 FQNEAQ (reference sequence). CDR3 length equals 14 residues. Deletions cut 5 bases from V and 7 bases from J, with 17 bases between. Profiled with immunoSEQ multiplex PCR; TCRdb holds only in-frame clones, not every one. The profile covers approximately 14,000 clones, with approximately 80% appearing a single time and about 40% taken by the ten largest. The sample originates from a study of T cell responses to AZD1222 COVID-19 vaccine. Study-wide results and limits: Spike regions recognized by vaccine-associated CD4 TCRs spanned the protein, led by 160-218 and 743-854. Baseline seropositivity characterized only a handful of AZD1222 recipients.

The specimen was peripheral blood, collected 28 days after the second AZD1222 dose. The V call is TRBV7-9, the J call TRBJ1-2; D gene uncertain. The clonotype comes from an adult who received the AZD1222 COVID-19 vaccine. The CDR3 protein is CASSPGLSLGGYTF. The CDR3 DNA sequence: TGTGCCAGCAGCCCTGGACTCTCCCTTGGTGGCTACACCTTC.